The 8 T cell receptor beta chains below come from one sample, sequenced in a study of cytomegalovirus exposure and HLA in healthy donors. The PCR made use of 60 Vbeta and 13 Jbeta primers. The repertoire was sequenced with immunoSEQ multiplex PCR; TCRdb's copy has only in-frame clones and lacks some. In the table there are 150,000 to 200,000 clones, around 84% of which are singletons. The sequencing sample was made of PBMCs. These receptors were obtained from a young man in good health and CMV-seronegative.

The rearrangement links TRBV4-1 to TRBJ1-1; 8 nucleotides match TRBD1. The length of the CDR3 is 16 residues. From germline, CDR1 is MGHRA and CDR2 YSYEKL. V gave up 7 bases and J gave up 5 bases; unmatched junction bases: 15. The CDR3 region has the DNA TGCGCCAGCAACAGTGTGGGCAGGGGGCGAGGGACTGAAGCTTTCTTT. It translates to CASNSVGRGRGTEAFF.

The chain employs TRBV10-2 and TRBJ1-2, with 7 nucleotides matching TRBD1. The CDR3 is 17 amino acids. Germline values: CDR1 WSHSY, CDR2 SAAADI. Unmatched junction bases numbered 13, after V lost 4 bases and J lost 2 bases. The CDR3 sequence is CASSATGTAALNYGYTF. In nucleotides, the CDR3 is TGCGCCAGCAGTGCAACGGGGACAGCCGCCCTCAACTATGGCTACACCTTC.

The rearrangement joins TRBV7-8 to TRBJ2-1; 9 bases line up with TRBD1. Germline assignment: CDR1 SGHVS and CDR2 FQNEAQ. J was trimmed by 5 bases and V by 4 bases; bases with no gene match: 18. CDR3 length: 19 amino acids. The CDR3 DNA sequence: TGTGCCAGCAGCTCGACCTACCCTGCACAGGGGGCGTCGGACAATGAGCAGTTCTTC. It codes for CASSSTYPAQGASDNEQFF. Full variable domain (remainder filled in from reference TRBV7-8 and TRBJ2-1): GAGVSQSPRYKVAKRGQDVALRCDPISGHVSLFWYQQALGQGPEFLTYFQNEAQLDKSGLPSDRFFAERPEGSVSTLKIQRTQQEDSAVYLCASSSTYPAQGASDNEQFFGPGTRLTVL.

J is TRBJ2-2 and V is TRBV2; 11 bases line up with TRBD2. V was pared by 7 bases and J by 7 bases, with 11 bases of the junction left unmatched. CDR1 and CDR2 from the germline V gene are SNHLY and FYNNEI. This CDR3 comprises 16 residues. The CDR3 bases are TGTGCCAGCACCCTTCCGGGACTAGCGGTCGGCGGGGAGCTGTTTTTT. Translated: CASTLPGLAVGGELFF.

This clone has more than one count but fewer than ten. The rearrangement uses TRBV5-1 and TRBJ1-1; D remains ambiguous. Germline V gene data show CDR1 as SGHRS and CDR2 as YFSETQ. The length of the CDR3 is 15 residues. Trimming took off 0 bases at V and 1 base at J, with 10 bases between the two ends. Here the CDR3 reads CASSLALSGNTEAFF. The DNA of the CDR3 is TGCGCCAGCAGCTTGGCATTGTCAGGGAACACTGAAGCTTTCTTT.

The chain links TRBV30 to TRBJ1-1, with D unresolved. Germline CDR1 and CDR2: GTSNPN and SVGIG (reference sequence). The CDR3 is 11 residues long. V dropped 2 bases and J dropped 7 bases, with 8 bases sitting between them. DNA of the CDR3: TGTGCCTGGAGTAGTCAGCGTGAAGCTTTCTTT. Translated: CAWSSQREAFF.

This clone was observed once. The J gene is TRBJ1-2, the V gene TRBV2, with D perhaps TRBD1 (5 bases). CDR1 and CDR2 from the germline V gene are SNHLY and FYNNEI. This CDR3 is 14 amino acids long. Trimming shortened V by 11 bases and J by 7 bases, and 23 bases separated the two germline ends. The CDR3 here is CAGSPSTGAIGYTF. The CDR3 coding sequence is TGTGCCGGGTCCCCTTCGACTGGGGCTATTGGCTACACCTTC. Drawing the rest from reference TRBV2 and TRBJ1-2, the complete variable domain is EPEVTQTPSHQVTQMGQEVILRCVPISNHLYFYWYRQILGQKVEFLVSFYNNEISEKSEIFDDQFSVERPDGSNFTLKIRSTKLEDSAMYFCAGSPSTGAIGYTFGSGTRLTVV.

Here the CDR3 DNA reads TGTGCCAGCAGCCAAGGACTAGCGGGCGACGAGCAGTACTTC. Translation gives CASSQGLAGDEQYF. This chain links TRBV7-9 with TRBJ2-5; 11 nucleotides agree with TRBD2. The DNA matches TRBJ2-7 better at its end, which makes the J call doubtful. The V gene's germline CDR1 is SEHNR and CDR2 FQNEAQ (reference sequence). The CDR3 runs 14 residues.